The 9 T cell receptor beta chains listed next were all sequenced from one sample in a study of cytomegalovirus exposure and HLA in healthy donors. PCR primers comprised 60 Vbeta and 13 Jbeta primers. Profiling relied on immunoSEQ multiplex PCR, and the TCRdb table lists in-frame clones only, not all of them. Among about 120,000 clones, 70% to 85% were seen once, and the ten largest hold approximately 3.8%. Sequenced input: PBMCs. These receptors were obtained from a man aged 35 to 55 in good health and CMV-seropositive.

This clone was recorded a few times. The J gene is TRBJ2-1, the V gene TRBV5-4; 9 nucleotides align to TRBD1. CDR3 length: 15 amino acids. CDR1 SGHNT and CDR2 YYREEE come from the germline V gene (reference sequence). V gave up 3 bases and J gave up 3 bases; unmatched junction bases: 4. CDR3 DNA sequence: TGTGCCAGCAGCTCCGGACAGGGGAGCTACAATGAGCAGTTCTTC. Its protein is CASSSGQGSYNEQFF.

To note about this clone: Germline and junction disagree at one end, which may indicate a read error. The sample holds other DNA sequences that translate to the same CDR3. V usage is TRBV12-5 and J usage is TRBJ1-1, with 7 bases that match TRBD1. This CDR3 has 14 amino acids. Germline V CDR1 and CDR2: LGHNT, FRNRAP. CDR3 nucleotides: TGTGCTAGTGGTTTAACAGGGGTGAATACTGAAGCTTTCTTT. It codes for CASGLTGVNTEAFF.

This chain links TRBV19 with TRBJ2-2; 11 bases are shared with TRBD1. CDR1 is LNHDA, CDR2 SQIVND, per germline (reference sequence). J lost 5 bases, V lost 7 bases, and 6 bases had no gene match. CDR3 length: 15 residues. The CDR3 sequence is CASTPRDRGTGELFF. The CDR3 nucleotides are TGTGCCAGTACTCCCCGGGACAGGGGGACCGGGGAGCTGTTTTTT.

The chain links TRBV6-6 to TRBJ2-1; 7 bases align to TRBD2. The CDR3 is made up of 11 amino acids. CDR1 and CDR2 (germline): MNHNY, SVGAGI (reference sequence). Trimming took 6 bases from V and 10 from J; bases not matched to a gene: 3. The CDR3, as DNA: TGTGCCAGCAGAAAAGCGGGGGAGCAGTTCTTC. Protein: CASRKAGEQFF.

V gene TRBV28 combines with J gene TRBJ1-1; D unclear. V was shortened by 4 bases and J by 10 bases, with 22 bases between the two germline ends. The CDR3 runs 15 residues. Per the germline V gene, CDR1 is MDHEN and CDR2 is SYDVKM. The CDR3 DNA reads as TGTGCCAGCAGTTCACCGGGTAGAGGCGATGACCGAGCTTTCTTT. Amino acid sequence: CASSSPGRGDDRAFF.

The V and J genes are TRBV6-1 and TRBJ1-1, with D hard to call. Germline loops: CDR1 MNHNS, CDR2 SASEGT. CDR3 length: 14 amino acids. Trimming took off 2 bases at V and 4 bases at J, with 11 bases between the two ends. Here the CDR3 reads CASSERLTITEAFF. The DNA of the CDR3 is TGTGCCAGCAGTGAAAGACTAACGATCACTGAAGCTTTCTTT.

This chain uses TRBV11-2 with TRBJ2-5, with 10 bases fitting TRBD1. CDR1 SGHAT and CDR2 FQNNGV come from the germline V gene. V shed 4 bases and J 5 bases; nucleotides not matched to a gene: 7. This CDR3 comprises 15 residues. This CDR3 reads CASSSGTGVIETQYF. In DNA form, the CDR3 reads TGTGCCAGCAGCTCAGGGACAGGGGTTATTGAGACCCAGTACTTC.

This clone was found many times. The CDR3 reads CASSEQETDTQYF. The CDR3 bases are TGTGCCAGCAGTGAACAGGAAACAGATACGCAGTATTTT. The V gene is TRBV6-1, the J gene TRBJ2-3, with unresolved D. Germline V gene lookup returns CDR1 MNHNS and CDR2 SASEGT. This CDR3 contains 13 residues. V lost 2 bases and J 3 bases, leaving 6 bases between the germline ends.

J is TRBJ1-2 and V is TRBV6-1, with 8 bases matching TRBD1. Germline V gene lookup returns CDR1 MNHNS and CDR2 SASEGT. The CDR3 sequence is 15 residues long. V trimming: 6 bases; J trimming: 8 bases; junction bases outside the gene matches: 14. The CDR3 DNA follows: TGTGCCAGCAGCCCGCAGGGGGCAGACCAGCGGGGCTACACCTTC. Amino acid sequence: CASSPQGADQRGYTF.